The clone carrying this T cell receptor beta chain has ten or more counts. The antigen remains undetermined. This specimen comes from a study of CD8 T cells in ankylosing spondylitis. Findings of the study overall: Several highly homologous variants made up a TCR beta motif, and this motif appeared characteristic of ankylosing spondylitis blood. Reportedly, matched ankylosing spondylitis synovial fluid was significantly enriched for disease-linked clones. Relatively rare in peripheral blood, disease-linked clones were also CD8+.

For TCR beta, libraries came from quantitative 5'-RACE with molecular barcodes. TCRdb used MiXCR to reprocess the 5' RACE reads, holding one entry per CDR3 protein. This sample has 200,000 to 250,000 distinct CDR3 sequences, with about 10% found just once. The sample comprised blood, either unsorted or a sorted T cell fraction (not recorded which). This receptor was identified in a male donor with ankylosing spondylitis or in good health (not recorded which).

CDR3 residues: CASSLGTTGPDTQYF. CDR3 bases: TGTGCCAGCAGCTTAGGTACAACGGGGCCAGATACGCAGTATTTT. The chain uses TRBV13 and TRBJ2-3; D may correspond to TRBD1 or TRBD2 (5 bases each). V lost 0 bases and J 4 bases, leaving 11 bases between the germline ends. This CDR3 has 15 residues. From germline, CDR1 is PRHDT and CDR2 FYEKMQ (reference sequence).